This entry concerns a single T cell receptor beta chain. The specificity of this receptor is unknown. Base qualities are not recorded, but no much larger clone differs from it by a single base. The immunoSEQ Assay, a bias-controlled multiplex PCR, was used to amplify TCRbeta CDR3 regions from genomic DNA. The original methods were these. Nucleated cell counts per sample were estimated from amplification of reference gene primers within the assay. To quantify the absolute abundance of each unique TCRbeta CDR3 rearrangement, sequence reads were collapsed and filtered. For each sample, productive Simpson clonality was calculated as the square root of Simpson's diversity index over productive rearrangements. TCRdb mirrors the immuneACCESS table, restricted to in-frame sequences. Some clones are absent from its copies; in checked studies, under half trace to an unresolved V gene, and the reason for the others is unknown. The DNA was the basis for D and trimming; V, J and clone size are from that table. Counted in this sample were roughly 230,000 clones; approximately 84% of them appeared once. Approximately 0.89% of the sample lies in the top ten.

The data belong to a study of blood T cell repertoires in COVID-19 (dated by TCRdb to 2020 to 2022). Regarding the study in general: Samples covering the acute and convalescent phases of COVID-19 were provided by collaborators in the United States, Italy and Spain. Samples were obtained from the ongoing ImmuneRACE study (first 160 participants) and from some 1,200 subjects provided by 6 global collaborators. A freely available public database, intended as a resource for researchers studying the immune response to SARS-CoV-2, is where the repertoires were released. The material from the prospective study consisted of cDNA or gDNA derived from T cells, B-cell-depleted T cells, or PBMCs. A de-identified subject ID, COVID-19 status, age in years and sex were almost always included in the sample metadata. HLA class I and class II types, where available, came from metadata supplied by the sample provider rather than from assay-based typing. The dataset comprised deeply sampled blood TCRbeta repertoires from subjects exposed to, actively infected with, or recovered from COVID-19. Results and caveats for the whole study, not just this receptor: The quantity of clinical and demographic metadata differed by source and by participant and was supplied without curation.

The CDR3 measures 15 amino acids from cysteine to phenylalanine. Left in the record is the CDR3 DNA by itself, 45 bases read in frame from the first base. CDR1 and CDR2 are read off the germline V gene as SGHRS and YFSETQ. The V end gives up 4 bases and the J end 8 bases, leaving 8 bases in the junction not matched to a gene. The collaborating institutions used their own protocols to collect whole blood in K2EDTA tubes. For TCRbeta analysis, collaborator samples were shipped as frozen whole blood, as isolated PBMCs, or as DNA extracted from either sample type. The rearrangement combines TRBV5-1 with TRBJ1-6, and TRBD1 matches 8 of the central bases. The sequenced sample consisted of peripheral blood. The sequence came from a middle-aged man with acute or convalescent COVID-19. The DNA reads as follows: TGCGCCAGCAGCACCCAGGGGGCTAGGGATTCACCCCTCCACTTT. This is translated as CASSTQGARDSPLHF.